This T cell receptor (beta chain) was found in a study of cytomegalovirus exposure and HLA in healthy donors. The data were produced by immunoSEQ multiplex PCR, yet TCRdb's version contains in-frame clones alone and is incomplete. This table has over 250,000 clones, 80% to 90% appearing once. This clone has a handful of counts. The V gene lost 5 bases and the J gene lost 5 bases, with 12 bases spanning the gap. The germline V gene encodes CDR1 LNHDA and CDR2 SQIVND (reference sequence). The CDR3 is 13 amino acids. The sample comprised PBMCs. The receptor comes from a young woman in good health and CMV-seronegative. The chain joins TRBV19 to TRBJ2-5; perhaps TRBD1 as D (7 bases). CDR3 coding DNA: TGTGCCAGTAGTGCAGGGGGAGGTGAGACCCAGTACTTC. This translates into CASSAGGGETQYF.